What follows is one T cell receptor beta chain and its context. The data stem from a study of blood T cell repertoires in COVID-19. Study-wide background: Acute and convalescent COVID-19 specimens originated in the United States, Italy and Spain. Sources were T cells, B-cell-depleted T cells, or PBMCs; the material itself was cDNA or gDNA.

Ages ranged from about 18 to 100 years, with residence in some 25 US areas. Per the authors' pipeline: Estimated nucleated cell counts came from reference gene primer amplification. Method: immunoSEQ multiplex PCR; TCRdb's copy keeps in-frame clones and lacks some. For V, J and clone size, that table is used; D and trimming come from the DNA. The top ten hold 3% to 4% of the sample, which has 200,000 to 250,000 clones, 82% seen once. CDR3 length equals 18 residues. The trim removed 0 bases at V and 2 bases at J, leaving 5 bases unmatched. Germline V gene lookup returns CDR1 SGDLS and CDR2 YYNGEE. This TCR was recovered from a woman aged 55-70 years who had recovered from COVID-19. Sequences were obtained from PBMCs or T cells enriched from blood (not recorded which). This sequence joins TRBV9 and TRBJ2-3; 14 bases map to TRBD2. The CDR3 sequence: CASSVGLAGGPITDTQYF. The CDR3, as DNA: TGTGCCAGCAGCGTAGGACTAGCGGGGGGGCCTATCACAGATACGCAGTATTTT.